Each of the 32 T cell receptor beta chains below was sequenced from the same sample in a study of blood T cell repertoires in COVID-19. Method: immunoSEQ multiplex PCR; TCRdb's copy keeps in-frame clones and lacks some. The sample shows about 130,000 clones, around 73% of them seen only once. The specimen was peripheral blood. The receptor set was obtained from a man aged 60-69 years who had recovered from COVID-19.

The table lists this clone with many counts. The chain uses TRBV5-6 and TRBJ2-7, with a weak D call TRBD1 (6 bases). CDR1 and CDR2 from the germline V gene are SGHDT and YYEEEE. The V end was cut by 2 bases, the J end by 2 bases, with 11 bases between. The CDR3 totals 14 residues. CDR3 sequence (DNA): TGTGCCAGCAGCTTACAGGGTCGGACCTACGAGCAGTACTTC. Translating gives CASSLQGRTYEQYF. Drawing the rest from reference TRBV5-6 and TRBJ2-7, the complete variable domain is DAGVTQSPTHLIKTRGQQVTLRCSPKSGHDTVSWYQQALGQGPQFIFQYYEEEERQRGNFPDRFSGHQFPNYSSELNVNALLLGDSALYLCASSLQGRTYEQYFGPGTRLTVT.

The chain is built from TRBV6-5 and TRBJ1-1, with D perhaps matching TRBD1 (5 bases). Trimming left V 11 bases short and J 2 bases short, with 18 bases between. The CDR3 is 14 amino acids. CDR1 MNHEY and CDR2 SVGAGI come from the germline V gene. CDR3 nucleotide sequence: TGTGCCGGCATGGGACTCCCCCTCAACACTGAAGCTTTCTTT. Its translation is CAGMGLPLNTEAFF.

Only one count was recorded for this clone. The chain uses TRBV7-2 and TRBJ2-3; D is perhaps TRBD1 (6 bases). The V end lost 2 bases, the J end lost 5 bases, and 20 bases lay between the germline ends. Germline CDR1 SGHTA, CDR2 FQGNSA. The length of the CDR3 is 17 residues. The DNA for the CDR3 is TGTGCCAGCAGCTTAAAAAGGACAACAGGGAGACAAGATACGCAGTATTTT. Translation: CASSLKRTTGRQDTQYF.

This clone appeared a single time. The V gene is TRBV5-6, the J gene TRBJ1-2; TRBD1 matches at 11 bases. Germline V gives CDR1 SGHDT, CDR2 YYEEEE. Trimming removed 3 bases from V and 0 bases from J; junction bases left unmatched: 4. There are 16 residues in the CDR3. In DNA form, the CDR3 reads TGTGCCAGCAGCTCCGGGACAGGGGGATCTAACTATGGCTACACCTTC. Translation: CASSSGTGGSNYGYTF.

This clone was detected a few times. This chain joins TRBV18 and TRBJ2-5, with TRBD1 as a possible D gene (5 bases). Looked up from germline, CDR1 is KGHSH and CDR2 is LQKENI. The CDR3 length is 13 residues. Between the trimmed V and J ends, which lost 7 bases and 2 bases, there was a span of 11 bases. This CDR3 is CASFGQRQETQYF. In DNA, the CDR3 is TGTGCCAGCTTCGGACAACGGCAAGAGACCCAGTACTTC. Based on the CDR3 plus reference TRBV18 and TRBJ2-5, the full variable domain is NAGVMQNPRHLVRRRGQEARLRCSPMKGHSHVYWYRQLPEEGLKFMVYLQKENIIDESGMPKERFSAEFPKEGPSILRIQQVVRGDSAAYFCASFGQRQETQYFGPGTRLLVL.

The genes are TRBV7-2 and TRBJ2-1; TRBD2 aligns across 11 bases. Germline V gene data show CDR1 as SGHTA and CDR2 as FQGNSA. After removal of 4 bases from V and 10 bases from J, the junction contained 12 bases not matched to a gene. The CDR3 is 16 amino acids. Here the CDR3 DNA reads TGTGCCAGCAGCTCCCTCGGGCTAGCGGGAGGTGGGGAGCAGTTCTTC. Residues: CASSSLGLAGGGEQFF. Using reference TRBV7-2 and TRBJ2-1 for the parts outside the CDR3, the full variable domain is GAGVSQSPSNKVTEKGKDVELRCDPISGHTALYWYRQSLGQGLEFLIYFQGNSAPDKSGLPSDRFSAERTGGSVSTLTIQRTQQEDSAVYLCASSSLGLAGGGEQFFGPGTRLTVL.

This clone was seen many times. CDR3 sequence (DNA): TGCGCCAGCAGCCAAGGCCCGACACAATTGAACACTGAAGCTTTCTTT. Translated: CASSQGPTQLNTEAFF. This chain uses TRBV4-1 with TRBJ1-1, with no clear D. Germline V gene data show CDR1 as MGHRA and CDR2 as YSYEKL. Trimming removed 1 base at V and 0 bases at J, with 12 bases between. The CDR3 has 16 amino acids.

This clone turned up a few times. This chain joins TRBV14 and TRBJ2-3; D gene ambiguous. V lost 4 bases and J 8 bases, leaving 7 bases between the germline ends. The germline gives CDR1 SGHDN, CDR2 FVKESK. The length of the CDR3 is 11 residues. DNA for the CDR3: TGTGCCAGCAGCCCCGGTGGTACGCAGTATTTT. Encoded protein: CASSPGGTQYF.

The chain couples TRBV7-9 to TRBJ1-2; a weak D match, TRBD1 (5 bases). Per germline, CDR1 SEHNR and CDR2 FQNEAQ (reference sequence). Deletions cut 1 base from V and 8 bases from J, with 14 bases between. The CDR3 has 14 residues. CDR3 sequence (DNA): TGTGCCAGCAGCTTAGACGCGGGGCGAGGCGGCTACACCTTC. It is translated as CASSLDAGRGGYTF.

This sequence joins TRBV25-1 and TRBJ2-7; 10 bases fit TRBD2. V trimming: 6 bases; J trimming: 3 bases; junction bases outside the gene matches: 2. The germline V gene has CDR1 MGHDK and CDR2 SYGVNS. The CDR3 is 13 residues long. The CDR3 is CASRPSGSYEQYF. In DNA form, the CDR3 reads TGTGCCAGCAGACCTAGCGGGAGCTACGAGCAGTACTTC.

The V and J genes are TRBV5-1 and TRBJ2-1; no firm D call. V was clipped by 3 bases and J by 0 bases, with 4 bases between them. Looked up from germline, CDR1 is SGHRS and CDR2 is YFSETQ. This CDR3 is 13 amino acids long. The CDR3 loop is CASSYGSYNEQFF. CDR3 sequence (DNA): TGCGCCAGCAGCTACGGCTCCTACAATGAGCAGTTCTTC.

This chain joins TRBV2 and TRBJ2-5; D is undetermined. The CDR3 runs to 15 residues. V gave up 0 bases and J gave up 5 bases, with 13 bases separating them. Germline CDR1 and CDR2: SNHLY and FYNNEI. CDR3 sequence reads: CASSEASDLFETQYF. The CDR3, as DNA: TGTGCCAGCAGTGAAGCTTCAGATTTATTTGAGACCCAGTACTTC. Full variable domain (outside the CDR3, taken from reference TRBV2 and TRBJ2-5): EPEVTQTPSHQVTQMGQEVILRCVPISNHLYFYWYRQILGQKVEFLVSFYNNEISEKSEIFDDQFSVERPDGSNFTLKIRSTKLEDSAMYFCASSEASDLFETQYFGPGTRLLVL.

The CDR3 region is CASSVDTGNTGELFF. CDR3 in DNA: TGCGCCAGCAGCGTAGATACGGGAAACACCGGGGAGCTGTTTTTT. The rearrangement uses TRBV5-1 and TRBJ2-2, with D maybe TRBD2 (5 bases). This CDR3 has 15 amino acids. V lost 4 bases and J lost 2, with 12 bases in between. Germline V lookup: CDR1 SGHRS, CDR2 YFSETQ.

This chain uses TRBV27 with TRBJ2-5; D is ambiguous. This CDR3 is 12 amino acids long. V was shortened by 6 bases and J by 5 bases, with 10 bases between the two germline ends. Germline CDR1 is MNHEY and CDR2 is SMNVEV (reference sequence). The CDR3 DNA reads TGTGCCAGCAGCCAACCCGGGGAGACCCAGTACTTC. Translated, it gives CASSQPGETQYF.

The chain carries TRBV6-2 or TRBV6-3 and TRBJ2-2; D gene ambiguous. Trimming left V 2 bases short and J 2 bases short, with 9 bases between. The CDR3 loop spans 15 amino acids. The germline CDR1 and CDR2 sequences are MNHEY and SVGEGT. CDR3 bases: TGTGCCAGCAGTTACCCCCCAGGAAACACCGGGGAGCTGTTTTTT. Translated: CASSYPPGNTGELFF.

V usage is TRBV2 and J usage is TRBJ2-5; TRBD1 matches 7 bases. Germline V CDR1 and CDR2: SNHLY, FYNNEI. Losses at the gene ends were 0 bases for V and 5 bases for J; bases not matched to a gene: 3. The CDR3 runs 14 residues. CDR3 sequence: CASSEATGDETQYF. The CDR3 DNA reads TGTGCCAGCAGTGAAGCTACAGGGGACGAGACCCAGTACTTC.

The chain couples TRBV19 to TRBJ2-1, with a weak D call TRBD1 (5 bases). The length of the CDR3 is 16 residues. Germline CDR1 and CDR2: LNHDA and SQIVND (reference sequence). V was trimmed by 0 bases and J by 4 bases, leaving 13 bases between them. The CDR3 DNA reads TGTGCCAGTAGTATAGAGTCAGGGTTCGGGTACAATGAGCAGTTCTTC. Translated, it gives CASSIESGFGYNEQFF.

This chain connects TRBV2 to TRBJ2-5; D is perhaps TRBD2 (7 bases). V lost 7 bases and J 5 bases, leaving 14 bases between the germline ends. The CDR3 totals 13 residues. Germline V lookup: CDR1 SNHLY, CDR2 FYNNEI. The CDR3 region has the DNA TGTGCCAGCAAGGGGGGGCCGGGGGAGACCCAGTACTTC. Translating it yields CASKGGPGETQYF.

The chain carries TRBV5-1 and TRBJ2-7; TRBD1 might be the D (6 bases). The germline gives CDR1 SGHRS, CDR2 YFSETQ. Trimming cost V 3 bases and J 5 bases, with 15 bases left between them. The CDR3 runs 14 residues. The chain's CDR3 is CASSYSGVSHEQYF. Here the CDR3 DNA reads TGCGCCAGCAGCTACTCAGGGGTATCCCACGAGCAGTACTTC.

CDR3 amino acids: CASSLSGTGYNEQFF. In nucleotides, the CDR3 is TGTGCCAGCAGCTTATCAGGGACTGGATACAATGAGCAGTTCTTC. The chain has TRBV7-3 and TRBJ2-1; a possible D gene is TRBD2 (6 bases). V shed 2 bases and J shed 4 bases, with 12 bases lying between them. The germline CDR1 and CDR2 sequences are SGHTA and FQGTGA. The CDR3 runs 15 residues. The entire variable domain, with the rest obtained from reference TRBV7-3 and TRBJ2-1, is as follows: GAGVSQTPSNKVTEKGKYVELRCDPISGHTALYWYRQSLGQGPEFLIYFQGTGAADDSGLPNDRFFAVRPEGSVSTLKIQRTERGDSAVYLCASSLSGTGYNEQFFGPGTRLTVL.

The CDR3 nucleotides read TGCGCCAGCAGCCCGGGTGTGGCTGATCCCTACGAGCAGTACTTC. This codes for CASSPGVADPYEQYF. The genes are TRBV4-1 and TRBJ2-7; D unresolved. The CDR3 runs 15 residues. V was pared by 4 bases and J by 2 bases, with 15 bases between. CDR1 MGHRA and CDR2 YSYEKL come from the germline V gene.

This clone was detected many times. In DNA, the CDR3 is TGCGCCAGCAGTGAGAAATTCAGCTCTGGAAACACCATATATTTT. It is translated as CASSEKFSSGNTIYF. V is TRBV10-2 and J is TRBJ1-3; D not certain. The germline V gene encodes CDR1 WSHSY and CDR2 SAAADI. With 2 bases removed from V and 0 bases from J, the gap between germline ends came to 8 bases. This CDR3 comprises 15 residues.

This clone was seen only a few times. The rearrangement uses TRBV19 and TRBJ1-3; weak D call: TRBD1 (6 bases). CDR1 and CDR2 (germline): LNHDA, SQIVND (reference sequence). V was cut by 5 bases and J by 6 bases, with 14 bases left in between. CDR3 length: 14 amino acids. As DNA, the CDR3 is TGTGCCAGTAGTCGGCGGGGGCGTGAAAACACCATATATTTT. Its translation: CASSRRGRENTIYF.

The chain is built from TRBV19 and TRBJ2-1, with TRBD2 identical over 10 bases. This CDR3 has 15 amino acids. Trimming at V came to 5 bases and at J to 5 bases, leaving 6 bases not matched to a gene. Germline values: CDR1 LNHDA, CDR2 SQIVND (reference sequence). CDR3 nucleotide sequence: TGTGCCAGTAGTTCGGGACTAGCGCTTAACAATGAGCAGTTCTTC. Encoded protein: CASSSGLALNNEQFF.

This clone has just a few counts. This chain connects TRBV24-1 to TRBJ2-2; 8 nucleotides match TRBD1. The CDR3 sequence is 17 residues long. J gave up 1 base and V 2 bases, and 5 bases lay outside the gene matches. Germline CDR1 KGHDR, CDR2 SFDVKD. The CDR3 sequence is CATSDYPGTGNTGELFF. The CDR3 nucleotides read TGTGCCACCAGTGATTACCCCGGGACAGGGAACACCGGGGAGCTGTTTTTT.

The chain has TRBV6-2 or TRBV6-3 and TRBJ2-6, with a possible D match to TRBD1 (6 bases). Germline V lookup: CDR1 MNHEY, CDR2 SVGEGT. The CDR3 loop spans 16 amino acids. V was shortened by 4 bases and J by 0 bases, with 10 bases between the two germline ends. The CDR3 spells CASSFGQPSGANVLTF. CDR3 bases: TGTGCCAGCAGTTTTGGACAGCCCTCTGGGGCCAACGTCCTGACTTTC.

The CDR3: CASQRVGAPNEKLFF. CDR3 DNA: TGTGCCAGCCAACGAGTGGGGGCCCCTAATGAAAAACTGTTTTTT. This chain links TRBV28 with TRBJ1-4, with a tentative D call TRBD1 (6 bases). V was clipped by 8 bases and J by 3 bases, with 16 bases between them. There are 15 residues in the CDR3. Germline V gene data show CDR1 as MDHEN and CDR2 as SYDVKM.

This rearrangement joins TRBV4-3 to TRBJ2-7, with 11 positions matching TRBD1. With 3 bases clipped from V and 6 bases from J, the junction kept 16 bases outside the gene matches. CDR3 size: 18 residues. Germline CDR1 LGHNA, CDR2 YSLEER. CDR3 amino acids: CASSQFSPPGTGGIEQYF. CDR3 DNA: TGCGCCAGCAGCCAGTTTAGCCCCCCCGGGACAGGGGGAATCGAGCAGTACTTC.

This clone came up once. Other nucleotide sequences in the sample specify the same CDR3. This chain joins TRBV19 and TRBJ2-5; 10 bases align to TRBD2. The length of the CDR3 is 13 residues. With 8 bases clipped from V and 2 bases from J, the junction kept 2 bases outside the gene matches. The germline CDR1 and CDR2 sequences are LNHDA and SQIVND (reference sequence). Here the CDR3 reads CASSTSGQETQYF. The CDR3 DNA reads TGTGCCAGTTCGACTAGCGGGCAAGAGACCCAGTACTTC.

V usage is TRBV27 and J usage is TRBJ1-1, with TRBD1 matching over 8 bases. The junction had 10 bases not matched to a gene; V was cut back by 4 bases and J by 0 bases. The CDR3 consists of 17 residues. CDR1 is MNHEY, CDR2 SMNVEV, per germline (reference sequence). The DNA for the CDR3 is TGTGCCAGCAGTTCGGTAGGGACAGGTCGCATGAACACTGAAGCTTTCTTT. Translating it yields CASSSVGTGRMNTEAFF.

The sample holds one count of this clone. The rearrangement joins TRBV28 to TRBJ2-2; weak D call: TRBD2 (7 bases). The CDR3 totals 14 residues. The germline V gene has CDR1 MDHEN and CDR2 SYDVKM. The V gene lost 8 bases and the J gene lost 1 base, with 11 bases spanning the gap. The DNA of the CDR3 is TGTGCCAGCCTGGGAGGGGGGAACACCGGGGAGCTGTTTTTT. Its translation: CASLGGGNTGELFF.

The chain recombines TRBV28 with TRBJ2-1, with D possibly being TRBD1 (5 bases). This CDR3 has 15 amino acids. Deletions cut 7 bases from V and 1 base from J, with 14 bases between. Germline CDR1 reads MDHEN; CDR2 reads SYDVKM. The CDR3 nucleotides are TGTGCCAGCACCGAACCCGACAGTTCCTACAATGAGCAGTTCTTC. Translating gives CASTEPDSSYNEQFF.